These T cell receptor beta chains were read from a single sample in a study of blood T cells in healthy people across ages. TCRdb recomputed calls from the 5' RACE reads with MiXCR, one row per CDR3 protein. This repertoire shows approximately 880,000 distinct CDR3 sequences, roughly 52% found once; its top ten account for roughly 13%. Material for sequencing was blood. These receptors were obtained from a man younger than 45 in good health. CDR3s include the opening cysteine and the closing phenylalanine or tryptophan. D genes are given only for firm matches. Clone size is shown for a subset of rows, as once, few, many or a class of expanded clone.

size: NA; V: TRBV6-2/TRBV6-3; length: 16; D: TRBD2; J: TRBJ2-3; DNA: TGTGCCAGCAGTCTTGGTTCGGGACTAGCGGGGGATACGCAGTATTTT; CDR3: CASSLGSGLAGDTQYF
size: NA; V: TRBV3-1; length: 15; D: TRBD2; J: TRBJ2-7; DNA: TGTGCCAGCAGCCAAGGGCTAGCGGGAATCTACGAGCAGTACTTC; CDR3: CASSQGLAGIYEQYF
size: NA; V: TRBV29-1; length: 17; D: TRBD1; J: TRBJ2-6; DNA: TGCAGCGCAACCGGGACAGGTCTAATCTCTGGGGCCAACGTCCTGACTTTC; CDR3: CSATGTGLISGANVLTF
size: once; V: TRBV28; length: 12; D: NA; J: TRBJ1-1; DNA: TGTGCCGGCAGTTTGCAGGGGACTGAAGCTTTCTTT; CDR3: CAGSLQGTEAFF
size: NA; V: TRBV7-2; length: 17; D: TRBD1; J: TRBJ1-2; DNA: TGTGCCAGCAGCTTAGAACTTACAGGGGGCGTACGGTATGGCTACACCTTC; CDR3: CASSLELTGGVRYGYTF
size: NA; V: TRBV5-5; length: 15; D: NA; J: TRBJ1-2; DNA: TGTGCCAGCAGCACCGTGCCAGGGGAGAACTATGGCTACACCTTC; CDR3: CASSTVPGENYGYTF
size: NA; V: TRBV19; length: 12; D: NA; J: TRBJ2-4; DNA: TGTGCCAGTAGTGACACTAAATACATTCAGTACTTC; CDR3: CASSDTKYIQYF
size: NA; V: TRBV28; length: 15; D: TRBD1; J: TRBJ2-7; DNA: TGTGCCAGCAGCACCAACAGGGGGTTCCGCTACGAGCAGTACTTC; CDR3: CASSTNRGFRYEQYF
size: few; V: TRBV20-1; length: 16; D: NA; J: TRBJ1-1; DNA: TGCAGTGCTAGAGGAACGGGACACCTAATGAACACTGAAGCTTTCTTT; CDR3: CSARGTGHLMNTEAFF
size: few; V: TRBV7-3; length: 14; D: NA; J: TRBJ1-1; DNA: TGTGCCAGCAGGGCAGGGGCAGGGAACACTGAAGCTTTCTTT; CDR3: CASRAGAGNTEAFF
size: NA; V: TRBV29-1; length: 12; D: NA; J: TRBJ1-1; DNA: TGCAGCGTTGCGCAGGGCTACACTGAAGCTTTCTTT; CDR3: CSVAQGYTEAFF
size: NA; V: TRBV20-1; length: 13; D: NA; J: TRBJ2-7; DNA: TGCAGTGCTAGATCATCAAGGTACTACGAGCAGTACTTC; CDR3: CSARSSRYYEQYF
size: NA; V: TRBV18; length: 15; D: TRBD1; J: TRBJ2-1; DNA: TGTGCCAGCTCACCCGATAGGACAGGGTTGGGTGAGCAGTTCTTC; CDR3: CASSPDRTGLGEQFF
size: NA; V: TRBV7-9; length: 15; D: NA; J: TRBJ2-3; DNA: TGTGCCAGCAGCTCTTCAGGTATCGACACAGATACGCAGTATTTT; CDR3: CASSSSGIDTDTQYF
size: NA; V: TRBV4-2; length: 13; D: NA; J: TRBJ1-5; DNA: TGTGCCAGCAGCCAAGATCTGGCGCAGCCCCAGCATTTT; CDR3: CASSQDLAQPQHF
size: NA; V: TRBV27; length: 14; D: NA; J: TRBJ1-1; DNA: TGTGCCAGCAGTCTAAGGGGGGTGAACACTGAAGCTTTCTTT; CDR3: CASSLRGVNTEAFF
size: NA; V: TRBV6-5; length: 14; D: NA; J: TRBJ1-1; DNA: TGTGCCAGCAGTTACTCTGGTGCAAGCGGTGAAGCTTTCTTT; CDR3: CASSYSGASGEAFF
size: few; V: TRBV27; length: 14; D: NA; J: TRBJ2-7; DNA: TGTGCCAGCAGTTCGACGCTCGGGGACTACGAGCAGTACTTC; CDR3: CASSSTLGDYEQYF
size: NA; V: TRBV30; length: 14; D: NA; J: TRBJ2-3; DNA: TGTGCCTGGACCCAGGGTTCGAGCACAGATACGCAGTATTTT; CDR3: CAWTQGSSTDTQYF
size: NA; V: TRBV4-1; length: 15; D: TRBD2; J: TRBJ2-7; DNA: TGCGCCAGCACCCTGCAGGGGACTAGCGGGTCCGAGCAGTACTTC; CDR3: CASTLQGTSGSEQYF
size: NA; V: TRBV6-6; length: 13; D: NA; J: TRBJ1-2; DNA: TGTGCCAGCAGTGACAGACTCATGGGTGGCTACACCTTC; CDR3: CASSDRLMGGYTF
size: NA; V: TRBV18; length: 17; D: NA; J: TRBJ2-3; DNA: TGTGCCAGCTCACCAGGGGTTGACCAGCCGAGTTCAGATACGCAGTATTTT; CDR3: CASSPGVDQPSSDTQYF
size: few; V: TRBV25-1; length: 15; D: NA; J: TRBJ1-4; DNA: TGTGCCAGCAGTGAATATGACGACAGTACGGAAAAACTGTTTTTT; CDR3: CASSEYDDSTEKLFF
size: many; V: TRBV3-1; length: 13; D: NA; J: TRBJ2-3; DNA: TGTGCCAGCAGCCGTCAGACCGCAGATACGCAGTATTTT; CDR3: CASSRQTADTQYF
size: NA; V: TRBV2; length: 14; D: NA; J: TRBJ1-2; DNA: TGTGCCAGCAGTTTGGGGGGAGGCAGATATGGCTACACCTTC; CDR3: CASSLGGGRYGYTF
size: few; V: TRBV7-3; length: 15; D: TRBD1; J: TRBJ2-3; DNA: TGTGCCAGCAGCTGGGACAGGGCCCCCACAGATACGCAGTATTTT; CDR3: CASSWDRAPTDTQYF
size: NA; V: TRBV4-2; length: 16; D: TRBD1; J: TRBJ2-1; DNA: TGTGCCAGCAGCCAAGGGGGACAGACAATTTACAATGAGCAGTTCTTC; CDR3: CASSQGGQTIYNEQFF
size: many; V: TRBV5-1; length: 13; D: TRBD1; J: TRBJ2-1; DNA: TGTGCCAGCAGCCCCGACAGGGACAATGAGCAGTTCTTC; CDR3: CASSPDRDNEQFF
size: NA; V: TRBV5-1; length: 15; D: NA; J: TRBJ2-1; DNA: TGCGCCAGCAGCTTGGCCAGTACGAGGAACAATGAGCAGTTCTTC; CDR3: CASSLASTRNNEQFF
size: NA; V: TRBV6-5; length: 16; D: TRBD2; J: TRBJ2-1; DNA: TGTGCCAGCAGTTACGGTGCGGGGGGGCTGGGCAATGAGCAGTTCTTC; CDR3: CASSYGAGGLGNEQFF
size: NA; V: TRBV28; length: 15; D: TRBD1; J: TRBJ1-6; DNA: TGTGCCAGCAGTCGGCGGGGACAGTATAATTCACCCCTCCACTTT; CDR3: CASSRRGQYNSPLHF
size: NA; V: TRBV27; length: 16; D: TRBD2; J: TRBJ2-1; DNA: TGTGCCAGCAGTCCGACTAGCGGGGCCACCTACAATGAGCAGTTCTTC; CDR3: CASSPTSGATYNEQFF
size: many; V: TRBV7-2; length: 15; D: TRBD2; J: TRBJ2-5; DNA: TGTGCCAGCAGCTTTCGGCGGGGGGCCCAAGAGACCCAGTACTTC; CDR3: CASSFRRGAQETQYF
size: NA; V: TRBV28; length: 16; D: NA; J: TRBJ1-2; DNA: TGTGCCAGCAGCTTTCAAAACGGGGCCATCGCCTATGGCTACACCTTC; CDR3: CASSFQNGAIAYGYTF
size: NA; V: TRBV30; length: 11; D: NA; J: TRBJ2-7; DNA: TGTGCCTGGAGTGGAAGGGTCGAGCAGTACTTC; CDR3: CAWSGRVEQYF
size: NA; V: TRBV9; length: 15; D: NA; J: TRBJ2-3; DNA: TGTGCCAGCAGCAGAGAGGGGAGAAGCACAGATACGCAGTATTTT; CDR3: CASSREGRSTDTQYF
size: NA; V: TRBV20-1; length: 14; D: NA; J: TRBJ1-5; DNA: TGCAGTGCTATAGGGGGTTTGGGCAATCAGCCCCAGCATTTT; CDR3: CSAIGGLGNQPQHF
size: few; V: TRBV12-3/TRBV12-4; length: 14; D: NA; J: TRBJ2-7; DNA: TGTGCCAGCAGTTCAGGGGTAAGCTCCTACGAGCAGTACTTC; CDR3: CASSSGVSSYEQYF
size: few; V: TRBV10-3; length: 16; D: NA; J: TRBJ2-1; DNA: TGTGCCATCAGTGAGTCGAGACTCAGTCCTAGGAATGAGCAGTTCTTC; CDR3: CAISESRLSPRNEQFF
size: few; V: TRBV12-3/TRBV12-4; length: 15; D: NA; J: TRBJ1-4; DNA: TGTGCCAGCAGCCGCTACAGGGACGGTAATGAAAAACTGTTTTTT; CDR3: CASSRYRDGNEKLFF
size: NA; V: TRBV5-6; length: 14; D: NA; J: TRBJ1-2; DNA: TGTGCCAGCAGCTTGGCCTCAGCGCGGGGTGGCTACACCTTC; CDR3: CASSLASARGGYTF
size: few; V: TRBV7-9; length: 13; D: NA; J: TRBJ2-7; DNA: TGTGCCAGCAGCTCCTCGAAGGGGTACGAGCAGTACTTC; CDR3: CASSSSKGYEQYF
size: NA; V: TRBV3-1; length: 16; D: NA; J: TRBJ1-4; DNA: TGTGCCAGCAGCCAAGGGGCGACCGGGGGCTTGGAAAAACTGTTTTTT; CDR3: CASSQGATGGLEKLFF
size: NA; V: TRBV20-1; length: 15; D: NA; J: TRBJ2-1; DNA: TGCAGTGCTAGAGGCACCGGGACCACTCAAAATGAGCAGTTCTTC; CDR3: CSARGTGTTQNEQFF
size: NA; V: TRBV14; length: 13; D: NA; J: TRBJ1-2; DNA: TGTGCCAGCGGAAATCAGGGCTTCTATGGCTACACCTTC; CDR3: CASGNQGFYGYTF
size: NA; V: TRBV6-5; length: 17; D: NA; J: TRBJ1-5; DNA: TGTGCCAGCAGTTTTCCTCCCGGGACGGGTAGCAATCAGCCCCAGCATTTT; CDR3: CASSFPPGTGSNQPQHF
size: NA; V: TRBV29-1; length: 13; D: NA; J: TRBJ2-5; DNA: TGCAGCGTTGTCTGGCGGTACCAAGAGACCCAGTACTTC; CDR3: CSVVWRYQETQYF
size: once; V: TRBV11-1; length: 13; D: NA; J: TRBJ1-1; DNA: TGTGCCAGCAGAACGGCAGTAGGGACTGAAGCTTTCTTT; CDR3: CASRTAVGTEAFF
size: NA; V: TRBV19; length: 20; D: TRBD2; J: TRBJ2-1; DNA: TGTGCCAGTAGTATAGTCCCCACTAGCGGGGTGAGAAAGATGACCAATGAGCAGTTCTTC; CDR3: CASSIVPTSGVRKMTNEQFF
size: NA; V: TRBV6-6; length: 15; D: TRBD1; J: TRBJ2-3; DNA: TGTGCCAGCAGTCCCCGGGACAGGGGTTCGGATACGCAGTATTTT; CDR3: CASSPRDRGSDTQYF
size: NA; V: TRBV29-1; length: 14; D: TRBD1; J: TRBJ2-5; DNA: TGCAGCGCCCCCCGGACAGGTTTACAAGAGACCCAGTACTTC; CDR3: CSAPRTGLQETQYF
size: NA; V: TRBV10-3; length: 15; D: NA; J: TRBJ2-5; DNA: TGTGCCATCAGTGAGGCGATAGGGGTACAAGAGACCCAGTACTTC; CDR3: CAISEAIGVQETQYF
size: NA; V: TRBV3-1; length: 17; D: TRBD2; J: TRBJ2-1; DNA: TGTGCCAGCAGCCGTCGACTAGCGGGGGGTTCCTACAATGAGCAGTTCTTC; CDR3: CASSRRLAGGSYNEQFF
size: few; V: TRBV6-5; length: 14; D: NA; J: TRBJ1-1; DNA: TGTGCCAGCAGCTACTCGGGCCCGAGGACTGAAGCTTTCTTT; CDR3: CASSYSGPRTEAFF